A few counts support the clone carrying this TCR beta chain. Its antigen is unknown. This sample stems from a study of identical twins. General study points: The study found that models underestimated out-of-frame TCR alpha sharing in monozygotic twins.

The ends were cut back, 3 bases at V and 0 bases at J, with 15 bases in the middle. The CDR3 has 16 amino acids. In TCRdb, the 5' RACE reads were re-called with MiXCR into one record per CDR3 protein. This table holds more than 400,000 distinct CDR3 sequences, 12% to 15% found once. The same sample was also used in a study of yellow fever vaccine responses in identical twins.

This clonotype was obtained from a woman aged 18 to 35 in good health. The sequencing sample was made of CD4+ T cells sorted from blood. This chain uses TRBV12-3 or TRBV12-4 with TRBJ2-7; D call uncertain. CDR3 nucleotide sequence: TGTGCCAGCAGTTTGATGCGGATACGAAACTCCTACGAGCAGTACTTC. Translated, it gives CASSLMRIRNSYEQYF.